The 8 T cell receptor beta chains given below trace back to one sample, sequenced in a study of cytomegalovirus exposure and HLA in healthy donors. PCR involved 60 Vbeta and 13 Jbeta primers. Produced via immunoSEQ multiplex PCR; TCRdb's table is partial and in-frame only. The table includes 150,000 to 200,000 clones, approximately 70% detected once. Sequencing was done on a sample of PBMCs. The receptors were gathered from a woman aged 35 to 49 in good health and CMV-seropositive.

V and J are TRBV4-3 and TRBJ2-1, with TRBD2 identical over 10 bases. The J segment lost 4 bases and the V segment lost 0 bases, leaving 6 bases of the junction unmatched. There are 17 residues in the CDR3. Germline V CDR1 and CDR2: LGHNA, YSLEER. CDR3 bases: TGCGCCAGCAGCCAAGACTTTGGACTAGCGGAGTACAATGAGCAGTTCTTC. Residues: CASSQDFGLAEYNEQFF.

The V gene is TRBV19, the J gene TRBJ1-1, with D uncertain. This CDR3 spans 15 amino acids. Per germline, CDR1 LNHDA and CDR2 SQIVND (reference sequence). Deletions cut 3 bases from V and 0 bases from J, with 11 bases between. The CDR3 DNA follows: TGTGCCAGTAGTATGTATTACAGCTTGAACACTGAAGCTTTCTTT. It codes for CASSMYYSLNTEAFF.

V and J are TRBV5-4 and TRBJ1-4; 9 bases agree with TRBD1. V lost 4 bases to trimming and J lost 0 bases; unmatched junction nucleotides: 7. The germline CDR1 and CDR2 sequences are SGHNT and YYREEE (reference sequence). The CDR3 contains 17 residues. The CDR3 reads CASSPTGGAATNEKLFF. The CDR3 region has the DNA TGTGCCAGCAGCCCAACAGGGGGCGCAGCAACTAATGAAAAACTGTTTTTT.

This clone was seen only once. V is TRBV5-5 and J is TRBJ1-5; no clear D gene. Trimming shortened V by 2 bases and J by 0 bases, and 6 bases separated the two germline ends. The germline gives CDR1 SGHKS, CDR2 YYEKEE (reference sequence). The CDR3 has 14 residues. CDR3 region: CASSFSSSNQPQHF. DNA for the CDR3: TGTGCCAGCAGCTTTTCCTCTAGCAATCAGCCCCAGCATTTT.

This clone came up a few times. The V and J genes are TRBV5-4 and TRBJ2-7; 10 nucleotides line up with TRBD1. CDR3 length: 14 amino acids. Trimming took 3 bases from V and 7 from J; bases not matched to a gene: 7. CDR1 and CDR2 (germline): SGHNT, YYREEE (reference sequence). CDR3 region: CASSYRDRGVEQYF. The CDR3 DNA is TGTGCCAGCAGCTACCGGGACAGGGGTGTTGAGCAGTACTTC.

This chain uses TRBV4-1 with TRBJ2-4; 9 bases match TRBD2. Losses at the gene ends were 2 bases for V and 8 bases for J; bases not matched to a gene: 13. The length of the CDR3 is 17 residues. Germline CDR1 and CDR2: MGHRA and YSYEKL. Here the CDR3 DNA reads TGCGCCAGCAGCCAAAGGTCCGCGCGGGAGGGCCTAGACATTCAGTACTTC. It yields the protein CASSQRSAREGLDIQYF.

The chain joins TRBV9 to TRBJ2-1; 8 nucleotides line up with TRBD2. The CDR3 spans 14 residues. Trimming took 4 bases from V and 8 from J; bases not matched to a gene: 8. Germline V gene sequence: CDR1 SGDLS, CDR2 YYNGEE. The CDR3 DNA is TGTGCCAGCAGCTCAAACCGGGGGGGTTATGAGCAGTTCTTC. It translates to CASSSNRGGYEQFF.

This clone was seen a few times. This chain joins TRBV7-9 and TRBJ1-1, with a possible D match to TRBD1 (6 bases). Trimming removed 8 bases at V and 4 bases at J, with 17 bases between. Germline-derived CDR1 and CDR2 are SEHNR and FQNEAQ (reference sequence). The CDR3 spans 14 residues. The CDR3 region has the DNA TGTGCCAGCGTATGGGGGCAGGACGGCACTGAAGCTTTCTTT. Residues: CASVWGQDGTEAFF.